This T cell receptor (beta chain) was captured by sequencing in a study of blood T cell repertoires in COVID-19. The V gene lost 0 bases and the J gene lost 4 bases, with 13 bases spanning the gap. Germline V gene data show CDR1 as SGDLS and CDR2 as YYNGEE. This CDR3 spans 15 amino acids. Those who participated ranged in age from about 18 to 89 years and resided in some 24 US areas. Before being deemed recovered, Cohort 3 donors had two negative PCRs, clearance, or symptom resolution. Measured with immunoSEQ multiplex PCR; TCRdb has only the in-frame clones, and not every one. The sample yields 250,000 to 300,000 clones, 80% to 90% seen once.

The receptor's source is a woman in her forties or fifties who had recovered from COVID-19. The chain uses TRBV9 and TRBJ1-2; tentative D call: TRBD1 (5 bases). Sequences were obtained from PBMCs or T cells enriched from blood (not recorded which). Written as DNA, the CDR3 is TGTGCCAGCAGCGTAGAGGTCGGGCAGGGCTATGGCTACACCTTC. It specifies CASSVEVGQGYGYTF.